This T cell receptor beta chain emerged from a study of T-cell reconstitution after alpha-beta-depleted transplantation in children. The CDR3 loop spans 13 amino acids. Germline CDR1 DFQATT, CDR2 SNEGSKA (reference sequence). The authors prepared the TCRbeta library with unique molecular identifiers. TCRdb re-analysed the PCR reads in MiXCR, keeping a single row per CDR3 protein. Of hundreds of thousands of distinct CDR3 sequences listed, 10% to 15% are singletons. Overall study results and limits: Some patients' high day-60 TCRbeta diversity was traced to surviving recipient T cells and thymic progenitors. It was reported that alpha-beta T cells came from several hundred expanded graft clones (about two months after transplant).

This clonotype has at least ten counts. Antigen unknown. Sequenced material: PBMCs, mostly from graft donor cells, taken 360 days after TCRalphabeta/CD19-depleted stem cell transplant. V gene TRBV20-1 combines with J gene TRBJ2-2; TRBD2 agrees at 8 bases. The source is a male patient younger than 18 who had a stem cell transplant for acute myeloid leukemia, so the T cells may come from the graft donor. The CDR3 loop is CPERGRNTGELFF. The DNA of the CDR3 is TGCCCTGAGCGGGGGAGGAACACCGGGGAGCTGTTTTTT.